A single sample gave rise to the 28 T cell receptor beta chains below, sequenced in a study of blood T cell repertoires in COVID-19. Here immunoSEQ multiplex PCR was the method, and the copy in TCRdb shows in-frame clones only, minus some. The sample carries hundreds of thousands of clones, around 91% recorded once. Input material: peripheral blood. Every receptor here comes from a woman between 40 and 50 years old with COVID-19, enrolled during active disease.

The chain employs TRBV18 and TRBJ1-2, with 8 bases lining up with TRBD1. This CDR3 is 18 amino acids long. V shed 1 base, J shed 0 bases, and the junction held 10 bases outside the gene matches. Per the germline V gene, CDR1 is KGHSH and CDR2 is LQKENI. CDR3 bases: TGTGCCAGCTCACCACGGACAGGGTTTTTTTCAGCTAACTATGGCTACACCTTC. It specifies CASSPRTGFFSANYGYTF.

The V and J genes are TRBV19 and TRBJ2-1, with 7 bases identical to TRBD1. This CDR3 has 13 amino acids. Germline CDR1 LNHDA, CDR2 SQIVND (reference sequence). Unmatched junction bases numbered 6, after V lost 4 bases and J lost 9 bases. The CDR3 spells CASSSNQGVEQFF. For the CDR3, the DNA is TGTGCCAGTAGTAGTAATCAGGGGGTTGAGCAGTTCTTC.

V usage is TRBV3-1 (or the pseudogene TRBV3-2) and J usage is TRBJ1-2, with D possibly being TRBD1 (5 bases). Between the trimmed V and J ends, which lost 2 bases and 4 bases, there was a span of 11 bases. Germline V gene sequence: CDR1 LGHDT, CDR2 YNNKEL (reference sequence). The CDR3 is made up of 14 amino acids. The CDR3 DNA reads TGTGCCAGCAGCCAATGGGAGGGGCCCTATGGCTACACCTTC. Its translation: CASSQWEGPYGYTF.

This chain uses TRBV7-3 with TRBJ1-2; D unresolved. CDR1 and CDR2 (germline): SGHTA, FQGTGA. V was trimmed by 5 bases and J by 8 bases, leaving 18 bases between them. This CDR3 region has 14 residues. The CDR3 here is CASSDNDGVKGYTF. The CDR3 coding sequence is TGTGCCAGCAGCGATAACGACGGGGTAAAGGGCTACACCTTC.

The chain has TRBV4-2 and TRBJ2-3; the match to TRBD2 covers 9 bases. This CDR3 has 18 amino acids. Germline loops: CDR1 LGHNA, CDR2 YNFKEQ. V shed 3 bases and J 4 bases; nucleotides not matched to a gene: 14. In nucleotides, the CDR3 is TGTGCCAGCAGCCACGCCATACAAAGCGGGGGGATCGCAGATACGCAGTATTTT. Its protein product is CASSHAIQSGGIADTQYF.

The chain has TRBV23-1 and TRBJ2-7, with 9 positions matching TRBD2. TRBV23-1 is an ORF; its function is uncertain. This CDR3 is built from 20 residues. V shed 0 bases, J shed 7 bases, and the junction held 22 bases outside the gene matches. For the CDR3, the DNA is TGCGCCAGCAGTCAATCGATGACAGCGGGAGGTCTCCACGGGATGAGGGAGCAGTACTTC. It specifies CASSQSMTAGGLHGMREQYF.

This clone was recorded only once. The chain links TRBV25-1 to TRBJ2-3; D unresolved. V was pared by 6 bases and J by 2 bases, with 3 bases between. The CDR3 contains 11 residues. Germline CDR1 MGHDK, CDR2 SYGVNS. The CDR3 here is CASSYTDTQYF. The CDR3 bases are TGTGCCAGCAGCTACACAGATACGCAGTATTTT.

This chain connects TRBV6-5 to TRBJ1-1; 8 bases are shared with TRBD1. Germline V gene data show CDR1 as MNHEY and CDR2 as SVGAGI. The J segment lost 5 bases and the V segment lost 1 base, leaving 9 bases of the junction unmatched. CDR3 length: 16 residues. The CDR3 sequence: CASSYFARGRWTEAFF. CDR3 coding DNA: TGTGCCAGCAGTTACTTCGCCAGGGGGCGTTGGACTGAAGCTTTCTTT.

The rearrangement uses TRBV7-2 and TRBJ1-1; 10 nucleotides line up with TRBD1. The CDR3 has 15 residues. Germline V lookup: CDR1 SGHTA, CDR2 FQGNSA. The trim removed 7 bases at V and 4 bases at J, leaving 9 bases unmatched. CDR3 DNA sequence: TGTGCCAGCACCCTAAGGGACAGGGGATCCACTGAAGCTTTCTTT. Translation: CASTLRDRGSTEAFF.

The chain couples TRBV19 to TRBJ2-1; possibly TRBD2 for D (6 bases). The CDR3 consists of 12 residues. V lost 2 bases and J 9 bases, leaving 8 bases between the germline ends. Germline CDR1 LNHDA, CDR2 SQIVND (reference sequence). The CDR3: CASSIFSGEQFF. The CDR3 coding sequence is TGTGCCAGTAGTATATTTAGCGGTGAGCAGTTCTTC.

For the CDR3, the DNA is TGTGCCAGCAGCTTCATGGGACAGGGGGCAAGGATCAATGAAAAACTGTTTTTT. Protein sequence: CASSFMGQGARINEKLFF. This sequence joins TRBV7-8 and TRBJ1-4; TRBD1 matches 12 bases. CDR1 and CDR2 from the germline V gene are SGHVS and FQNEAQ. The CDR3 is 18 residues long. V trimming: 3 bases; J trimming: 5 bases; junction bases outside the gene matches: 10. Filled out from reference TRBV7-8 and TRBJ1-4, the complete variable domain reads GAGVSQSPRYKVAKRGQDVALRCDPISGHVSLFWYQQALGQGPEFLTYFQNEAQLDKSGLPSDRFFAERPEGSVSTLKIQRTQQEDSAVYLCASSFMGQGARINEKLFFGSGTQLSVL.

In DNA, the CDR3 is TGTGCCAGCAGTTTCGAGACAGGGAGCACCGGGGAGCTGTTTTTT. It yields the protein CASSFETGSTGELFF. The chain is built from TRBV6-5 and TRBJ2-2, with 7 bases matching TRBD1. The trim removed 4 bases at V and 4 bases at J, leaving 6 bases unmatched. Per germline, CDR1 MNHEY and CDR2 SVGAGI. The CDR3 sequence is 15 residues long.

The chain employs TRBV5-5 and TRBJ1-1, with 9 bases aligning to TRBD1. CDR3 length equals 14 residues. The germline V gene encodes CDR1 SGHKS and CDR2 YYEKEE (reference sequence). V trimming: 4 bases; J trimming: 2 bases; junction bases outside the gene matches: 3. The CDR3 reads CASSKTGGNTEAFF. The DNA for the CDR3 is TGTGCCAGCAGCAAGACAGGGGGAAACACTGAAGCTTTCTTT.

This clone was observed a single time. CDR3 protein: CASSVGRGVYEQYF. CDR3 bases: TGTGCCAGCAGCGTAGGCAGGGGTGTCTACGAGCAGTACTTC. This rearrangement joins TRBV9 to TRBJ2-7; D may be TRBD1 (6 bases). Germline CDR1 is SGDLS and CDR2 is YYNGEE. This CDR3 has 14 amino acids. Trimming took off 0 bases at V and 3 bases at J, with 10 bases between the two ends.

The V and J genes are TRBV7-2 and TRBJ1-5; D gene unclear. Germline CDR1 reads SGHTA; CDR2 reads FQGNSA. The CDR3 sequence is 14 residues long. V lost 4 bases and J 4 bases, leaving 11 bases between the germline ends. CDR3 sequence (DNA): TGTGCCAGCAGCTCCCTTTACTGGAATCAGCCCCAGCATTTT. It codes for CASSSLYWNQPQHF.

This clone has only one observation. The genes are TRBV4-2 and TRBJ2-7, with 10 bases identical to TRBD2. V was clipped by 0 bases and J by 5 bases; unmatched bases: 19. The germline CDR1 and CDR2 sequences are LGHNA and YNFKEQ. The CDR3 loop spans 20 amino acids. The CDR3 region is CASSQDVRLAGEFQVDEQYF. DNA for the CDR3: TGTGCCAGCAGCCAAGACGTCAGGCTAGCGGGGGAGTTTCAGGTCGACGAGCAGTACTTC.

This clone was observed a handful of times. The V call is TRBV27, the J call TRBJ2-1, with TRBD1 identical over 10 bases. Germline trimming cut 8 bases from V and 5 bases from J; bases unmatched to any gene: 6. From germline, CDR1 is MNHEY and CDR2 SMNVEV (reference sequence). The CDR3 length is 14 residues. The CDR3 coding sequence is TGTGCCAGCGCCGACAGGGGGCCCGACAATGAGCAGTTCTTC. This translates into CASADRGPDNEQFF.

This chain connects TRBV27 to TRBJ2-7; possible D gene TRBD2, 5 bases. The CDR3 length is 14 residues. Germline CDR1 MNHEY, CDR2 SMNVEV (reference sequence). V was cut by 0 bases and J by 9 bases, with 15 bases left in between. CDR3 region: CASSLSNTARGQYF. In nucleotides, the CDR3 is TGTGCCAGCAGTTTATCGAACACAGCCCGGGGGCAGTACTTC.

This chain joins TRBV7-9 and TRBJ2-2, with 7 bases that match TRBD2. CDR1 is SEHNR, CDR2 FQNEAQ, per germline (reference sequence). Trimming cost V 1 base and J 0 bases; bases outside gene matches: 5. The CDR3 runs to 17 residues. CDR3 sequence reads: CASSLVGRGANTGELFF. The CDR3 DNA is TGTGCCAGCAGCTTAGTCGGTCGGGGGGCGAACACCGGGGAGCTGTTTTTT.

This clone was recorded once. The chain uses TRBV25-1 and TRBJ1-2; tentative D call: TRBD1 (5 bases). Germline-derived CDR1 and CDR2 are MGHDK and SYGVNS. The CDR3 has 12 residues. Trimming pared 8 bases from V and 8 bases from J, leaving 15 bases between. CDR3 in amino acids: CASSDTALGYTF. DNA of the CDR3: TGTGCCAGCTCGGACACGGCATTGGGCTACACCTTC.

The J gene is TRBJ1-1, the V gene TRBV5-1; the D gene is possibly TRBD1 (6 bases). The V gene lost 3 bases and the J gene lost 5 bases, with 23 bases spanning the gap. This CDR3 spans 17 amino acids. Per germline, CDR1 SGHRS and CDR2 YFSETQ. The CDR3 coding sequence is TGCGCCAGCAGCTCAACGGTTAGGGACATCGATAATACTGAAGCTTTCTTT. Protein product: CASSSTVRDIDNTEAFF.

The rearrangement joins TRBV18 to TRBJ1-2; D is ambiguous. The CDR3 covers 15 residues. From germline, CDR1 is KGHSH and CDR2 LQKENI. Trimming removed 6 bases from V and 2 bases from J, with 16 bases in between. This chain's CDR3 is CASSGLNPGNYGYTF. The CDR3 DNA follows: TGTGCCAGCTCCGGACTTAACCCTGGAAACTATGGCTACACCTTC. Full variable domain (missing parts from reference TRBV18 and TRBJ1-2): NAGVMQNPRHLVRRRGQEARLRCSPMKGHSHVYWYRQLPEEGLKFMVYLQKENIIDESGMPKERFSAEFPKEGPSILRIQQVVRGDSAAYFCASSGLNPGNYGYTFGSGTRLTVV.

The chain is built from TRBV10-2 and TRBJ2-3; 8 nucleotides align to TRBD1. The CDR3 extends over 13 amino acids. Per the germline V gene, CDR1 is WSHSY and CDR2 is SAAADI. V dropped 2 bases and J dropped 6; count of bases not matched to a gene: 1. CDR3 in amino acids: CASSENRGDTQYF. Written as DNA, the CDR3 is TGCGCCAGCAGTGAGAACAGGGGGGATACGCAGTATTTT.

V is TRBV7-9 and J is TRBJ1-6; 11 bases map to TRBD1. Per germline, CDR1 SEHNR and CDR2 FQNEAQ (reference sequence). CDR3 length: 15 amino acids. J lost 8 bases, V lost 1 base, and 1 base had no gene match. CDR3 in DNA: TGTGCCAGCAGCTTAGGGACAGGGGGCTATTCACCCCTCCACTTT. Translating gives CASSLGTGGYSPLHF. Supplemented by reference TRBV7-9 and TRBJ1-6, the full variable domain reads DTGVSQNPRHKITKRGQNVTFRCDPISEHNRLYWYRQTLGQGPEFLTYFQNEAQLEKSRLLSDRFSAERPKGSFSTLEIQRTEQGDSAMYLCASSLGTGGYSPLHFGNGTRLTVT.

V is TRBV19 and J is TRBJ1-5, with TRBD1 matching over 7 bases. Trimming removed 5 bases from V and 7 bases from J; junction bases left unmatched: 14. The CDR3 length is 16 residues. In germline, CDR1 is LNHDA, CDR2 SQIVND (reference sequence). CDR3 nucleotides: TGTGCCAGTAGTGGCGGACAGGCTGGGTTGGGACAGCCCCAGCATTTT. This gives the protein CASSGGQAGLGQPQHF.

V usage is TRBV19 and J usage is TRBJ2-5; a possible D gene is TRBD2 (5 bases). This CDR3 is 13 amino acids long. Trimming cost V 2 bases and J 5 bases, with 9 bases left between them. In germline, CDR1 is LNHDA, CDR2 SQIVND (reference sequence). CDR3 sequence (DNA): TGTGCCAGTAGTATAAGACTACACGAGACCCAGTACTTC. Its protein is CASSIRLHETQYF.

V and J are TRBV5-1 and TRBJ1-1; D gene ambiguous. V lost 0 bases and J lost 0, with 12 bases in between. CDR1 and CDR2 (germline): SGHRS, YFSETQ. The CDR3 runs 16 residues. CDR3 residues: CASSLVFGEMNTEAFF. CDR3 nucleotides: TGCGCCAGCAGCTTGGTGTTTGGGGAGATGAACACTGAAGCTTTCTTT.

This chain joins TRBV10-3 and TRBJ2-1, with 8 bases matching TRBD1. With 10 bases clipped from V and 9 bases from J, the junction kept 11 bases outside the gene matches. The CDR3 contains 13 residues. Germline V gene data show CDR1 as ENHRY and CDR2 as SYGVKD. In DNA form, the CDR3 reads TGTGCCACCAGGAGGACAGGGTTTCGTGAGCAGTTCTTC. Protein sequence: CATRRTGFREQFF.